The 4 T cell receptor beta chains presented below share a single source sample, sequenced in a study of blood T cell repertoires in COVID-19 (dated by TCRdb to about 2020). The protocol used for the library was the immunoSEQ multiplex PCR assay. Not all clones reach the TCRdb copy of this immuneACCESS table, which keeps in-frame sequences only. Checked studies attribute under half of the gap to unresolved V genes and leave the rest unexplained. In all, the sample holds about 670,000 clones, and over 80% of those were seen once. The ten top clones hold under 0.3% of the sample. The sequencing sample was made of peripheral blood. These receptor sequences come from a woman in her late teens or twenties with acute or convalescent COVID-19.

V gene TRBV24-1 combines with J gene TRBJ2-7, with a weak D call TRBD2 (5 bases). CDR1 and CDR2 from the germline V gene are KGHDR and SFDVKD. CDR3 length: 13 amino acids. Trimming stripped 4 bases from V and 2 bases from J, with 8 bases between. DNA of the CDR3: TGTGCCACCAGTGACCCTAGCACCTACGAGCAGTACTTC. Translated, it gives CATSDPSTYEQYF.

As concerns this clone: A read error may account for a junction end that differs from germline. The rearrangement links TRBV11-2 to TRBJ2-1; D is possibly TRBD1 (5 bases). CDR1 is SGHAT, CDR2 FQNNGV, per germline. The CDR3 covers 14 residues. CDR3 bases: TGTGCCAGCAGCTTAGATTTATCAGGGCGGAAAAGGCTCTTC. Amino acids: CASSLDLSGRKRLF.

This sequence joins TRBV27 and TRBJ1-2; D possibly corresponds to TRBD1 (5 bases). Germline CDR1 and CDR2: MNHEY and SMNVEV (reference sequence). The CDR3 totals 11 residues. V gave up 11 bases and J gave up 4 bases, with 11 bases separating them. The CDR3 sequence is CAVSRVYGYTF. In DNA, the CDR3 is TGTGCCGTCAGCAGGGTCTATGGCTACACCTTC.

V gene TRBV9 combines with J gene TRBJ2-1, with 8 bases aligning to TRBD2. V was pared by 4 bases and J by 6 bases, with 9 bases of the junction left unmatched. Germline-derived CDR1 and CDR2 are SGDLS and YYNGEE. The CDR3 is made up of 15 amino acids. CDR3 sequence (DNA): TGTGCCAGCAGCTCCTCCGGGACTAGACCCAATGAGCAGTTCTTC. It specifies CASSSSGTRPNEQFF.